This T cell receptor beta chain is drawn from a study of metastatic and nonmetastatic thyroid tumors. Across the whole study: Repertoire comparison spanned blood and tumor or nodule tissue of malignant and benign thyroid patients. General study points: Reportedly, malignant thyroid tumors had significantly higher TCR beta diversity than benign nodules, in blood and tumor.

Original processing methods: Variation in CDR3 across clinicopathological groups served as the basis for constructing a distant-metastasis classifier in papillary thyroid cancer. TCRdb re-called the PCR reads with MiXCR. TCRdb, rather than the study authors, made the V and J calls. Counted here are some 30,000 clones, around a third occurring once; the ten biggest clones make up roughly 15%. Germline lookup yields CDR1 SGHAT and CDR2 FQNNGV. This CDR3 is built from 12 residues. The V and J ends lost 2 bases and 10 bases respectively, with 9 bases between them. No treatment of any kind had been given to any patient before thyroid surgery. This clone showed up just a few times. Its antigen is not known.

Sequencing was performed on tumor tissue. This clonotype was obtained from a female donor with papillary thyroid cancer or a benign thyroid nodule (not recorded which). Some clones in this sample may be carry-over from other donors' samples. The chain links TRBV11-2 to TRBJ2-1; no definite D call. CDR3 nucleotides: TGTGCCAGCAGCTTAACGCAGTTCGAGCAGTTCTTC. It is translated as CASSLTQFEQFF.